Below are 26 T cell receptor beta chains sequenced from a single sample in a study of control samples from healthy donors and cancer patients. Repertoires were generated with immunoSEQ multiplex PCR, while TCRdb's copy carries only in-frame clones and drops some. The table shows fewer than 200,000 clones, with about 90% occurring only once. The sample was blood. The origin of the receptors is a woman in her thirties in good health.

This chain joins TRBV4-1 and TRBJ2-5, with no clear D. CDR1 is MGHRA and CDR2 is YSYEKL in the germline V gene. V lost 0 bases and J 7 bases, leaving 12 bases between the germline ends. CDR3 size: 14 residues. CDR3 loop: CASSQEVMARTQYF. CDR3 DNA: TGCGCCAGCAGCCAAGAGGTGATGGCCAGGACCCAGTACTTC.

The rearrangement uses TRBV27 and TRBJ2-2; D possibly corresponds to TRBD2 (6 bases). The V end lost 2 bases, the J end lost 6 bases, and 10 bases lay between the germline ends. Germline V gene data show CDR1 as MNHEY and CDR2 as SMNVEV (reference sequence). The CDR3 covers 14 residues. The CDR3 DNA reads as TGTGCCAGCAGTTTAGCGGGACGGTCCGGGGAGCTGTTTTTT. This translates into CASSLAGRSGELFF.

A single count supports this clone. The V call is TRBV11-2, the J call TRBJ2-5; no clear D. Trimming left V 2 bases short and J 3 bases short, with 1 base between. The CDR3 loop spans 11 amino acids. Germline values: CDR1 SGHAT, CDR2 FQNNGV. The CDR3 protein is CASSLKETQYF. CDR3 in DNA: TGTGCCAGCAGCTTAAAAGAGACCCAGTACTTC.

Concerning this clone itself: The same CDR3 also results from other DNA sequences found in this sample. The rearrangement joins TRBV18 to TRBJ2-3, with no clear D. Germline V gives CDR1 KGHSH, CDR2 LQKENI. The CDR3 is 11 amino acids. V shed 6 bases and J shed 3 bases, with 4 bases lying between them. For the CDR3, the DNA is TGTGCCAGCTCTAGTACAGATACGCAGTATTTT. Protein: CASSSTDTQYF.

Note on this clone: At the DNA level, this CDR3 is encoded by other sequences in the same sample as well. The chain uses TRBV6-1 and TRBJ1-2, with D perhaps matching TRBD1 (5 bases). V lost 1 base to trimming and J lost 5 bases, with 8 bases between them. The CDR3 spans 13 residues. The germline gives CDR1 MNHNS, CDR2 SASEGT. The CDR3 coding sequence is TGTGCCAGCAGTGAAGGCAGGGCGTATGGCTACACCTTC. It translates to CASSEGRAYGYTF.

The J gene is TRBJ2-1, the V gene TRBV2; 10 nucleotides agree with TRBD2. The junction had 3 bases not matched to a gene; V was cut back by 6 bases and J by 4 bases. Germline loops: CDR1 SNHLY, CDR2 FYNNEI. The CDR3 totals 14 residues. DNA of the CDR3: TGTGCCAGCAGAGCTAGCGGGAGTTACAATGAGCAGTTCTTC. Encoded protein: CASRASGSYNEQFF. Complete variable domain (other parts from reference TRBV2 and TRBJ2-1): EPEVTQTPSHQVTQMGQEVILRCVPISNHLYFYWYRQILGQKVEFLVSFYNNEISEKSEIFDDQFSVERPDGSNFTLKIRSTKLEDSAMYFCASRASGSYNEQFFGPGTRLTVL.

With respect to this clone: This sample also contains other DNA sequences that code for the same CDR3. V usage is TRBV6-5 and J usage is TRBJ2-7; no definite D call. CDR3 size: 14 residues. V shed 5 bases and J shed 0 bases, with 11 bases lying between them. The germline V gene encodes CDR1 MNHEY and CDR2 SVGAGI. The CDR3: CASSPIASSYEQYF. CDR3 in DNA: TGTGCCAGCAGTCCTATTGCGAGCTCCTACGAGCAGTACTTC.

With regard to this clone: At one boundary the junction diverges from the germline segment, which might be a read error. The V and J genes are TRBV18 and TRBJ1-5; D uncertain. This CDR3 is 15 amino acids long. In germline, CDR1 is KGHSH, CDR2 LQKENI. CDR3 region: CASSPQRSSNQPQHF. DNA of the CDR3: TGTGCCAGCTCCCCACAGCGAAGTAGCAATCAGCCCCAGCATTTT. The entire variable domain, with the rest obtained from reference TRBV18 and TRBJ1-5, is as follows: NAGVMQNPRHLVRRRGQEARLRCSPMKGHSHVYWYRQLPEEGLKFMVYLQKENIIDESGMPKERFSAEFPKEGPSILRIQQVVRGDSAAYFCASSPQRSSNQPQHFGDGTRLSIL.

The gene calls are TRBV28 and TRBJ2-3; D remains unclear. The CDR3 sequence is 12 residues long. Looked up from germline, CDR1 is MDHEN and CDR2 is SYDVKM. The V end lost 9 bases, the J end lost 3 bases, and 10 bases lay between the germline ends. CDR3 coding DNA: TGTGCCAGTACAGCGCTGACAGATACGCAGTATTTT. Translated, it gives CASTALTDTQYF. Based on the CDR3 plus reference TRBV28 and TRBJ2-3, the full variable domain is DVKVTQSSRYLVKRTGEKVFLECVQDMDHENMFWYRQDPGLGLRLIYFSYDVKMKEKGDIPEGYSVSREKKERFSLILESASTNQTSMYLCASTALTDTQYFGPGTRLTVL.

The CDR3 nucleotides read TGTGCCAGCAGTGATCCCGGGACTAGCTCTTACGAGCAGTACTTC. The encoded protein is CASSDPGTSSYEQYF. The V gene is TRBV28, the J gene TRBJ2-7, with 9 positions matching TRBD2. Germline assignment: CDR1 MDHEN and CDR2 SYDVKM. V lost 5 bases to trimming and J lost 4 bases; unmatched junction nucleotides: 9. The length of the CDR3 is 15 residues.

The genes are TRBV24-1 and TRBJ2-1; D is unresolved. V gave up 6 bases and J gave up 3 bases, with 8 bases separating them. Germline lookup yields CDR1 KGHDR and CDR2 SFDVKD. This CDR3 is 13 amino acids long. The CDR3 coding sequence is TGTGCCACCAGTCGTCAGAACTACAATGAGCAGTTCTTC. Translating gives CATSRQNYNEQFF.

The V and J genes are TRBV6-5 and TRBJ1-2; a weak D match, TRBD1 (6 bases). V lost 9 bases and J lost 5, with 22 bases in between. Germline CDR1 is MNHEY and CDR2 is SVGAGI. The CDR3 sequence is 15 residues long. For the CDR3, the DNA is TGTGCCAGTACCTTAGGACAGCTCAGTAATTATGGCTACACCTTC. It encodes CASTLGQLSNYGYTF.

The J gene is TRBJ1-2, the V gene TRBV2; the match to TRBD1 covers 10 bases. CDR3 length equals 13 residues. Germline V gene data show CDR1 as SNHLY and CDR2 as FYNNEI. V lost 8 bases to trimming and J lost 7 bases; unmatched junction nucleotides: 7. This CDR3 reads CASAPTGGRGYTF. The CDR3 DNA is TGTGCCAGCGCACCGACAGGGGGCCGTGGCTACACCTTC.

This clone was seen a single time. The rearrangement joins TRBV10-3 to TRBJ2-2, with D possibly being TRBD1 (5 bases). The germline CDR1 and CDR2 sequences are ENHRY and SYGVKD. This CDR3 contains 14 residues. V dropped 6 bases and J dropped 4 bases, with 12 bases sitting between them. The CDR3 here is CAISPDTFTGELFF. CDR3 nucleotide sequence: TGTGCCATCAGCCCGGACACATTCACCGGGGAGCTGTTTTTT.

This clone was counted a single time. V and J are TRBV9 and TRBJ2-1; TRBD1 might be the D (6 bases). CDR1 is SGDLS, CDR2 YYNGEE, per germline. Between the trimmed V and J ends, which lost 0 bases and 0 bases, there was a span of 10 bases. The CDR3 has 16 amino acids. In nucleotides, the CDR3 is TGTGCCAGCAGCGTAGGTCTGGACAGCTCCTACAATGAGCAGTTCTTC. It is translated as CASSVGLDSSYNEQFF.

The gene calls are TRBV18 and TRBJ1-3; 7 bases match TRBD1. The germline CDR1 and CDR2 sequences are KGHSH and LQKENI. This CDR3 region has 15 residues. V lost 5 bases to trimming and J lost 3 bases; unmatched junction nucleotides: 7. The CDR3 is CASSNQGVRGNTIYF. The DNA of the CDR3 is TGTGCCAGCTCAAATCAGGGGGTCCGTGGAAACACCATATATTTT.

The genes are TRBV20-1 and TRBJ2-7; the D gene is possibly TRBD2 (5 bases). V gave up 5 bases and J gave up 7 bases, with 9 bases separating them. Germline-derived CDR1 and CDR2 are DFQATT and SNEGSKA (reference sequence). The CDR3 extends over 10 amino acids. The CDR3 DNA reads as TGCAGTGCTGCCCGAGGGGAGCAGTACTTC. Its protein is CSAARGEQYF.

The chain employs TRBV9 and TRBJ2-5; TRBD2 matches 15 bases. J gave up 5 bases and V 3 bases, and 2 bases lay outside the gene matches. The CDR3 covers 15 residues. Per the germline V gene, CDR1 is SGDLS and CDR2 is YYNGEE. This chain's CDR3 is CASSGGLAGGETQYF. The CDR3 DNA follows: TGTGCCAGCAGCGGAGGACTAGCGGGGGGGGAGACCCAGTACTTC.

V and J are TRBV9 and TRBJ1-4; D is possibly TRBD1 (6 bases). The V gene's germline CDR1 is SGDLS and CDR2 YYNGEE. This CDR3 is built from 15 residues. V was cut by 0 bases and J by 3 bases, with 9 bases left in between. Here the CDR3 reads CASSVGGGPNEKLFF. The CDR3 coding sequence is TGTGCCAGCAGCGTAGGTGGGGGGCCTAATGAAAAACTGTTTTTT.

CDR3 sequence reads: CASSSPKEETQYF. The CDR3 DNA follows: TGTGCCAGCAGCAGTCCTAAGGAAGAGACCCAGTACTTC. The chain has TRBV5-4 and TRBJ2-5, with D hard to call. Germline V lookup: CDR1 SGHNT, CDR2 YYREEE (reference sequence). The CDR3 runs to 13 residues. Trimming stripped 4 bases from V and 3 bases from J, with 10 bases between.

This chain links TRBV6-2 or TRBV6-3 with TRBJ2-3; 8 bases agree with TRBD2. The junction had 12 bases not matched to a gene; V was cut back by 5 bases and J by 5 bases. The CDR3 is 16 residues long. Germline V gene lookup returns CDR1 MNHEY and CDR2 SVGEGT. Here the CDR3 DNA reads TGTGCCAGCAGTGACCCACCGGGCAGCGGGGGAGATACGCAGTATTTT. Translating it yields CASSDPPGSGGDTQYF.

For the CDR3, the DNA is TGTGCCAGCAGCCGGGGATTGCGGGCGAACACTGAAGCTTTCTTT. Its protein product is CASSRGLRANTEAFF. The V and J genes are TRBV13 and TRBJ1-1; D remains unclear. Germline V gene data show CDR1 as PRHDT and CDR2 as FYEKMQ (reference sequence). This CDR3 has 15 amino acids. The V gene lost 5 bases and the J gene lost 1 base, with 14 bases spanning the gap.

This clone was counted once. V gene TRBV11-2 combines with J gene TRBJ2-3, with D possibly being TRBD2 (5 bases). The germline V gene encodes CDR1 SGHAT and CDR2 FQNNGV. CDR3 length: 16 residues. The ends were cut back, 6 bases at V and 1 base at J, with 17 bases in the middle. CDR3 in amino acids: CASRRRGGGGTDTQYF. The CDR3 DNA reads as TGTGCCAGCAGACGCCGGGGTGGTGGGGGCACAGATACGCAGTATTTT.

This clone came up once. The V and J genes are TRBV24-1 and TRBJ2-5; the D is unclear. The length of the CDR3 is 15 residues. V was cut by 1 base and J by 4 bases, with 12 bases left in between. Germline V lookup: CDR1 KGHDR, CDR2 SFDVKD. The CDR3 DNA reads TGTGCCACCAGTGATTTCGGGCAGGCTGGAGAGACCCAGTACTTC. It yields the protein CATSDFGQAGETQYF.

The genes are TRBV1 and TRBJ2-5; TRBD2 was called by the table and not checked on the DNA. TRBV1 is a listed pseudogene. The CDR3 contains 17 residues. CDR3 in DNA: TGCACCAGCAGCCAAGTGGTAGTAGCGGGAGGGAGGGAGACCCAGTACTTC. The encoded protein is CTSSQVVVAGGRETQYF.

The CDR3 DNA reads as TGTGCCAGCAGCCCCGGGACAGGTCTTAGCCCCAGCACAGATACGCAGTATTTT. Its translation: CASSPGTGLSPSTDTQYF. The gene calls are TRBV3-1 (or the pseudogene TRBV3-2) and TRBJ2-3; 8 bases align to TRBD1. The CDR3 is 18 residues long. Trimming took 4 bases from V and 0 from J; bases not matched to a gene: 12. Germline CDR1 and CDR2: LGHDT and YNNKEL (reference sequence).